The 28 T cell receptor beta chains below come from one sample, sequenced in a study of blood T cell repertoires in COVID-19. Assay: immunoSEQ multiplex PCR; the TCRdb copy retains only in-frame clones and omits some. Of approximately 290,000 clones in the sample, roughly 92% were seen once. The sample taken for sequencing was peripheral blood. Receptor source: a young woman with COVID-19, enrolled during active disease.

V gene TRBV19 combines with J gene TRBJ2-7; 7 bases agree with TRBD2. Unmatched junction bases numbered 14, after V lost 6 bases and J lost 3 bases. The CDR3 runs to 16 residues. Germline assignment: CDR1 LNHDA and CDR2 SQIVND (reference sequence). The CDR3 nucleotides read TGTGCCAGTAGCTCGACAGCGGGACCCACAGTCTACGAGCAGTACTTC. Its protein is CASSSTAGPTVYEQYF.

This clone was counted once. This sequence joins TRBV18 and TRBJ1-1; TRBD1 agrees at 8 bases. Losses at the gene ends were 3 bases for V and 4 bases for J; bases not matched to a gene: 4. The CDR3 spans 14 residues. Germline CDR1 reads KGHSH; CDR2 reads LQKENI. CDR3 DNA sequence: TGTGCCAGCTCACCCGGGACAGGCTTCACTGAAGCTTTCTTT. Amino acids: CASSPGTGFTEAFF.

In this sample, this clone turned up once. V gene TRBV13 combines with J gene TRBJ2-2, with 7 bases matching TRBD1. The CDR3 is 15 residues long. V lost 3 bases to trimming and J lost 5 bases; unmatched junction nucleotides: 6. In germline, CDR1 is PRHDT, CDR2 FYEKMQ (reference sequence). In nucleotides, the CDR3 is TGTGCCAGCAGCTTCGGTAGGGGGCAAACCGGGGAGCTGTTTTTT. Its translation is CASSFGRGQTGELFF.

This sequence joins TRBV18 and TRBJ2-3; D is unresolved. V was cut by 6 bases and J by 6 bases, with 10 bases left in between. This CDR3 is built from 12 residues. CDR1 and CDR2 from the germline V gene are KGHSH and LQKENI. CDR3 nucleotides: TGTGCCAGCTCGCCTGACACGGATACGCAGTATTTT. Amino acids: CASSPDTDTQYF.

The rearrangement links TRBV28 to TRBJ2-7; 10 bases are shared with TRBD1. The CDR3 is 15 amino acids. CDR1 and CDR2 (germline): MDHEN, SYDVKM. J gave up 2 bases and V 6 bases, and 7 bases lay outside the gene matches. This CDR3 is CASRGQGGAAYEQYF. CDR3 sequence (DNA): TGTGCCAGCAGAGGACAGGGGGGGGCCGCCTACGAGCAGTACTTC. Using reference TRBV28 and TRBJ2-7 for the parts outside the CDR3, the full variable domain is DVKVTQSSRYLVKRTGEKVFLECVQDMDHENMFWYRQDPGLGLRLIYFSYDVKMKEKGDIPEGYSVSREKKERFSLILESASTNQTSMYLCASRGQGGAAYEQYFGPGTRLTVT.

The chain employs TRBV20-1 and TRBJ1-2; D ambiguous. Trimming stripped 3 bases from V and 4 bases from J, with 9 bases between. This CDR3 region has 12 residues. Germline V gene lookup returns CDR1 DFQATT and CDR2 SNEGSKA (reference sequence). CDR3 sequence reads: CSASNGVYGYTF. CDR3 DNA: TGCAGTGCTAGTAACGGGGTCTATGGCTACACCTTC.

This clone showed up just once. The V gene is TRBV6-2 or TRBV6-3, the J gene TRBJ2-3, with 9 bases lining up with TRBD2. The CDR3 is 15 amino acids. The ends lost 2 bases at V and 5 bases at J; junction bases unmatched: 5. The germline gives CDR1 MNHEY, CDR2 SVGEGT. DNA for the CDR3: TGTGCCAGCAGTTACCGGCTAGCGGGAAGAGATACGCAGTATTTT. Protein sequence: CASSYRLAGRDTQYF.

This clone was detected only once. The genes are TRBV5-6 and TRBJ1-2, with D uncertain. Trimming shortened V by 0 bases and J by 2 bases, and 11 bases separated the two germline ends. The CDR3 is 15 amino acids. Germline V gives CDR1 SGHDT, CDR2 YYEEEE. CDR3 sequence: CASSLVRFSNYGYTF. DNA of the CDR3: TGTGCCAGCAGCTTGGTTAGATTTTCCAACTATGGCTACACCTTC.

The chain has TRBV2 and TRBJ2-2; 8 bases fit TRBD2. There are 15 residues in the CDR3. Germline CDR1 is SNHLY and CDR2 is FYNNEI. J was trimmed by 6 bases and V by 6 bases; bases with no gene match: 9. The CDR3 DNA reads TGTGCCAGCAGGTCCAGCGGGAGCGGATCCGGGGAGCTGTTTTTT. It specifies CASRSSGSGSGELFF.

The rearrangement links TRBV7-9 to TRBJ2-7, with 10 nucleotides matching TRBD2. The CDR3 runs 17 residues. CDR1 and CDR2 (germline): SEHNR, FQNEAQ (reference sequence). The V gene end was trimmed by 5 bases and the J gene end by 5 bases; junction bases not matched to a gene: 15. The CDR3 is CASSPRGSGRINHEQYF. CDR3 DNA: TGTGCCAGCAGCCCCCGCGGTAGCGGGAGGATCAACCACGAGCAGTACTTC.

Notes on this clone: One end of the junction varies from germline; a read error may be responsible. The J gene is TRBJ1-1, the V gene TRBV3-1 (or the pseudogene TRBV3-2), with unresolved D. CDR1 is LGHDT and CDR2 is YNNKEL in the germline V gene (reference sequence). This CDR3 comprises 12 residues. CDR3 DNA: TGTGCCAGCAGGCAAGGGAGTACTGAAGCTTTCTTT. Its protein is CASRQGSTEAFF.

The chain couples TRBV2 to TRBJ1-1; D remains unclear. The germline CDR1 and CDR2 sequences are SNHLY and FYNNEI. This CDR3 has 16 residues. V was clipped by 1 base and J by 1 base, with 13 bases between them. The CDR3 coding sequence is TGTGCCAGCAGTGAAGGGTTCTATACAGCGAACACTGAAGCTTTCTTT. This encodes CASSEGFYTANTEAFF.

In regard to this clone: Compared with germline, one end of the junction differs, possibly owing to a read error. The chain is built from TRBV4-1 and TRBJ1-4, with D possibly being TRBD1 (5 bases). CDR1 and CDR2 from the germline V gene are MGHRA and YSYEKL. The CDR3 has 17 amino acids. The CDR3 protein is CASNQGPMGGSEEKLFF. In DNA form, the CDR3 reads TGCGCCAGCAACCAAGGCCCGATGGGGGGAAGTGAGGAAAAACTGTTTTTT.

This rearrangement joins TRBV11-2 to TRBJ2-7; D remains ambiguous. The CDR3 is 13 amino acids. V lost 4 bases to trimming and J lost 6 bases, with 13 bases between them. Per the germline V gene, CDR1 is SGHAT and CDR2 is FQNNGV. The DNA of the CDR3 is TGTGCCAGCAGCTCCGACTGGATGGGCGAGCAGTACTTC. Encoded protein: CASSSDWMGEQYF.

This clone was observed a few times. The chain recombines TRBV12-3 or TRBV12-4 with TRBJ2-7; D is ambiguous. Deletions cut 5 bases from V and 3 bases from J, with 8 bases between. This CDR3 is built from 12 residues. The CDR3 region is CASSRVSYEQYF. The CDR3 nucleotides are TGTGCCAGCAGTCGGGTGAGCTACGAGCAGTACTTC.

The V gene is TRBV5-6, the J gene TRBJ2-3; no clear D. The CDR3 spans 16 residues. Germline V gene lookup returns CDR1 SGHDT and CDR2 YYEEEE. V shed 3 bases and J shed 3 bases, with 17 bases lying between them. This CDR3 is CASSSTLGGKTDTQYF. The CDR3 bases are TGTGCCAGCAGCTCCACTTTAGGCGGAAAGACAGATACGCAGTATTTT.

This clone was observed once. The CDR3 sequence is CASSETGPSNQPQHF. In DNA form, the CDR3 reads TGTGCCAGCAGTGAGACAGGCCCCAGCAATCAGCCCCAGCATTTT. The chain links TRBV28 to TRBJ1-5, with D possibly TRBD1 on 6 matching bases. This CDR3 is built from 15 residues. Per germline, CDR1 MDHEN and CDR2 SYDVKM. Between the trimmed V and J ends, which lost 5 bases and 1 base, there was a span of 12 bases.

In DNA form, the CDR3 reads TGTGCCAGCAGTAATGAGGTGGCTGAAGCTTTCTTT. This encodes CASSNEVAEAFF. The gene calls are TRBV6-5 and TRBJ1-1; D gene ambiguous. The CDR3 spans 12 residues. Trimming took 5 bases from V and 6 from J, leaving 10 bases between them. The V gene's germline CDR1 is MNHEY and CDR2 SVGAGI.

The rearrangement joins TRBV2 to TRBJ2-5; D may be TRBD2 (6 bases). CDR1 and CDR2 (germline): SNHLY, FYNNEI. There are 15 residues in the CDR3. Trimming left V 6 bases short and J 3 bases short, with 17 bases between. In DNA, the CDR3 is TGTGCCAGCAGAAGATCCCTGACTAGAGAAGAGACCCAGTACTTC. Translation gives CASRRSLTREETQYF.

This chain uses TRBV12-5 with TRBJ2-2; TRBD2 matches 7 bases. Germline lookup yields CDR1 LGHNT and CDR2 FRNRAP. There are 17 residues in the CDR3. Trimming took 2 bases from V and 4 from J; bases not matched to a gene: 10. In DNA form, the CDR3 reads TGTGCTAGTGGTTTGAGAGGACTAGGAGGAGGCACCGGGGAGCTGTTTTTT. Translating gives CASGLRGLGGGTGELFF.

This clone showed up just once. The CDR3 here is CASSPLSAGTYEQYF. The CDR3 nucleotides read TGTGCCAGCTCACCTCTTAGTGCGGGGACCTACGAGCAGTACTTC. The V gene is TRBV18, the J gene TRBJ2-7; TRBD2 might be the D (6 bases). CDR1 and CDR2 (germline): KGHSH, LQKENI. V lost 3 bases to trimming and J lost 2 bases, with 14 bases between them. The CDR3 has 15 residues.

This chain connects TRBV12-3 or TRBV12-4 to TRBJ2-3; 8 positions agree with TRBD2. The CDR3 has 13 amino acids. V dropped 7 bases and J dropped 5; count of bases not matched to a gene: 5. CDR3 protein: CASTPLAGDTQYF. Here the CDR3 DNA reads TGTGCCAGCACTCCCCTAGCGGGAGATACGCAGTATTTT.

The chain combines TRBV5-1 with TRBJ1-3; tentatively, D is TRBD1 (5 bases). The CDR3 is made up of 15 amino acids. V lost 3 bases to trimming and J lost 1 base, with 11 bases between them. CDR1 is SGHRS, CDR2 YFSETQ, per germline. Written as DNA, the CDR3 is TGCGCCAGCAGCTCCGGGGGAGCGTCTGGAAACACCATATATTTT. Its protein product is CASSSGGASGNTIYF.

This rearrangement joins TRBV5-1 to TRBJ2-3, with 7 bases matching TRBD1. Germline lookup yields CDR1 SGHRS and CDR2 YFSETQ. V trimming: 0 bases; J trimming: 4 bases; junction bases outside the gene matches: 11. The CDR3 totals 17 residues. CDR3 in amino acids: CASSLVFEGAGADTQYF. The CDR3 bases are TGCGCCAGCAGCTTGGTGTTTGAGGGGGCAGGTGCAGATACGCAGTATTTT.

The chain joins TRBV5-4 to TRBJ2-7, with 10 bases that match TRBD1. Looked up from germline, CDR1 is SGHNT and CDR2 is YYREEE (reference sequence). Trimming took 4 bases from V and 2 from J; bases not matched to a gene: 9. This CDR3 comprises 16 residues. The CDR3 protein is CASSKWRDRGPYEQYF. CDR3 DNA sequence: TGTGCCAGCAGCAAATGGCGGGACAGGGGCCCCTACGAGCAGTACTTC.

The gene calls are TRBV24-1 and TRBJ2-7; D is unresolved. CDR1 KGHDR and CDR2 SFDVKD come from the germline V gene. The length of the CDR3 is 11 residues. Trimming took 8 bases from V and 2 from J, leaving 6 bases between them. This CDR3 is CATILAYEQYF. CDR3 DNA: TGTGCCACCATACTCGCCTACGAGCAGTACTTC.

The chain has TRBV7-9 and TRBJ2-2, with D possibly being TRBD1 (6 bases). With 3 bases removed from V and 1 base from J, the gap between germline ends came to 12 bases. This CDR3 spans 16 amino acids. CDR1 and CDR2 (germline): SEHNR, FQNEAQ (reference sequence). The DNA of the CDR3 is TGTGCCAGCAGCTTCCCTCCGGGACAGAACACCGGGGAGCTGTTTTTT. Translation gives CASSFPPGQNTGELFF.

J is TRBJ1-5 and V is TRBV10-3, with D possibly being TRBD1 (5 bases). Trimming took 9 bases from V and 6 from J, leaving 15 bases between them. Germline assignment: CDR1 ENHRY and CDR2 SYGVKD. The CDR3 extends over 13 amino acids. The CDR3 sequence is CAMSLDKGQPQHF. In DNA, the CDR3 is TGTGCCATGTCACTGGACAAAGGTCAGCCCCAGCATTTT.